These T cell receptor beta chains were read from a single sample in a study of response to subunit inactivated influenza vaccine. TCRdb recomputed calls from the RT-PCR reads with MiXCR, one row per CDR3 protein. The data hold around 500,000 distinct CDR3 sequences, with approximately 11% observed a single time. The sample in question was PBMCs from blood, obtained more than 35 days after vaccination. The receptors come from a man aged 45-65 years who received an inactivated influenza vaccine. The conserved cysteine and the conserved F or W are not part of the CDR3 here. A clone size is listed for some rows: how often the clone was seen (once, few, many), or a class if it is expanded.

V gene	clone size	J gene	CDR3 protein
TRBV5-1	-	TRBJ2-2	ASSFPQTNTGELF
TRBV7-9	many	TRBJ1-4	ASSLVLQGEVF
TRBV24-1	many	TRBJ2-5	ATSDFPGLAGVQETQY
TRBV4-2	-	TRBJ1-1	ASRVRTGGIPIDNTEAF
TRBV29-1	few	TRBJ2-1	SVVKGLAGYNEQF
TRBV7-6	many	TRBJ2-3	ASSLAISPTDTQY
TRBV7-2	many	TRBJ2-1	ASSSGLAGVNEQF
TRBV9	few	TRBJ2-3	ASSGGAGVDRTTDTQY
TRBV7-9	-	TRBJ2-7	ASSLDPGRAQY
TRBV6-5	few	TRBJ2-2	ASSFGGAETGELF
TRBV7-2	many	TRBJ2-7	ASSLRTEYEQY
TRBV20-1	-	TRBJ1-1	SALGQGVTAF
TRBV29-1	few	TRBJ2-7	SVGRGQGTSEQY
TRBV10-1	few	TRBJ2-7	ASSPDQGEQY
TRBV20-1	few	TRBJ2-2	SALSGGNTGELF
TRBV3-1	few	TRBJ2-2	ASSHAWTGELF
TRBV28	-	TRBJ2-7	ASSPGWGSSYEQY
TRBV20-1	many	TRBJ2-1	SARASGRAGEQF
TRBV4-3	-	TRBJ2-2	ASSQGGHPSTGELF
TRBV7-2	few	TRBJ1-5	ASSLESSQPQH
TRBV29-1	few	TRBJ1-1	SYRDGGAISEAF
TRBV28	many	TRBJ2-7	ASSSHGTSGRALSYEQY
TRBV30	-	TRBJ2-1	AWSKETSVEQF
TRBV5-1	few	TRBJ2-1	ASSLVSGGNNEQF
TRBV6-5	few	TRBJ1-1	ASSSYRQGRVNTEAF
TRBV20-1	few	TRBJ2-2	SARKQGTGELF
TRBV20-1	-	TRBJ2-2	SAIRGDNTGELF
TRBV27	few	TRBJ2-7	ASSLSSPSGSVWAYEQY
TRBV4-3	-	TRBJ1-4	ASSQLGQASNEKLF
TRBV4-2	-	TRBJ2-2	ASSQEVWTRNTGELF
TRBV6-1	-	TRBJ2-1	ASSESILSPYYEQF
TRBV10-3	few	TRBJ2-7	AARGVENYEQY
TRBV6-1	few	TRBJ2-6	ASTFLAGGPGANVLT
TRBV3-1	few	TRBJ2-1	ASSQALSLGTSWNEQF
TRBV7-9	many	TRBJ1-1	ASSLLGEAF
TRBV5-4	many	TRBJ2-7	ASSLRGHRGYEQY
TRBV20-1	-	TRBJ1-5	SAMGQGYTQPQH
TRBV4-2	few	TRBJ2-4	ASESTAENIQY
TRBV7-9	few	TRBJ1-5	ASSRTGEAQPQH
TRBV2	-	TRBJ2-5	GVGVNQETQY
TRBV19	-	TRBJ1-5	ASYDRLNSNQPQH
TRBV20-1	-	TRBJ2-3	SARGFDTQY
TRBV28	few	TRBJ1-2	AIKTGTYYGYT
TRBV5-5	-	TRBJ2-4	ASSFYGPQY
TRBV4-1	-	TRBJ1-6	ASSQAQNNSPLH
TRBV7-2	-	TRBJ2-1	ASSFMGQAEQF
TRBV18	few	TRBJ2-1	ASSPPGTGPGGEQF
TRBV29-1	-	TRBJ2-1	SVEFANEQF
TRBV5-5	-	TRBJ1-1	ASSLQGAFTEAF
TRBV29-1	many	TRBJ2-7	SVVSRTGVYEQY
TRBV27	many	TRBJ2-1	ASSLSVKTNEQF
TRBV5-1	many	TRBJ2-7	ASSGTSGAYEQY
TRBV6-5	many	TRBJ2-7	ASSYLRQGGSEQY
TRBV9	few	TRBJ2-3	ASSQGLAGPLTDTQY
TRBV6-2/TRBV6-3	many	TRBJ2-2	ASSYWAGDTGELF
TRBV5-5	-	TRBJ2-7	ASSWGARGQGDEQY
TRBV2	few	TRBJ2-5	ASSEGLSQTQY
TRBV27	few	TRBJ1-5	ASSLGWDQPQH
TRBV4-3	-	TRBJ1-3	ASSQDQGVSGNTIY